This T cell receptor beta chain came from a study of blood T cell repertoires in COVID-19 (dated by TCRdb to about 2020). Notes on the research overall: Samples from collaborators originated in the United States, Italy and Spain and spanned both the acute and convalescent phases of COVID-19. Subjects who had been exposed to COVID-19, were actively infected with it, or had recovered from it provided the deeply sampled blood TCRbeta repertoires that made up the dataset. The material from the prospective study consisted of cDNA or gDNA derived from T cells, B-cell-depleted T cells, or PBMCs. Samples were obtained from the ongoing ImmuneRACE study (first 160 participants) and from over 1,000 subjects provided by 6 global collaborators. Where available, HLA class I and class II types were taken from metadata supplied by the sample provider and were not determined by assay-based typing. The repertoires were made available in a free public database intended to serve as a resource for research on the immune response to SARS-CoV-2. Nearly every sample came with metadata listing a de-identified subject ID, COVID-19 status, age in years and sex. The research as a whole found: The quantity of clinical and demographic metadata differed by source and by participant and was supplied without curation.

Each collaborating institution followed its own protocols to collect whole blood in K2EDTA tubes. For TCRbeta analysis, collaborators shipped samples as frozen whole blood, isolated PBMCs, or DNA extracted from either of those sample types. Concerning this clone itself: The antigen this receptor binds is unknown. The record has no base qualities; no much larger clone is one base away.

TCRbeta CDR3 regions were amplified from genomic DNA by means of the immunoSEQ Assay, a bias-controlled multiplex PCR. As for the original processing: Nucleated cell counts per sample were estimated from amplification of reference gene primers within the assay. To quantify the absolute abundance of each unique TCRbeta CDR3 rearrangement, sequence reads were collapsed and filtered. For each sample, productive Simpson clonality was calculated by taking the square root of Simpson's diversity index across productive rearrangements. TCRdb re-hosts the immuneACCESS table, in-frame sequences only. Its copies lack some clones; in the studies checked, an unresolved V gene accounts for under half of them, and the cause for the rest is not known. V, J and clone size reflect that table, while D and trimming were determined from the DNA. The sample data list roughly 100,000 clones, and 89% of these were observed just once. Roughly 18% of the sample goes to the ten largest clones.

The CDR3 contains 13 residues, cysteine and phenylalanine counted. Just the 39-base CDR3 DNA is kept, in frame starting at base 1. For CDR1 and CDR2, the germline V gene (reference sequence) lists LGHDT and YNNKEL. V has 1 base trimmed and J has 15 bases trimmed; junction bases matching no gene number 9. The rearranged chain carries TRBV3-1 (or the pseudogene TRBV3-2) and TRBJ2-1, with 7 bases matching TRBD2. The receptor was derived from a woman older than 75 in a cohort sampled during active COVID-19. Sequenced sample: peripheral blood. The nucleotides are TGTGCCAGCAGCCAAGTAGCGGGCGGGGTCCCGTTCTTC. It translates as CASSQVAGGVPFF.